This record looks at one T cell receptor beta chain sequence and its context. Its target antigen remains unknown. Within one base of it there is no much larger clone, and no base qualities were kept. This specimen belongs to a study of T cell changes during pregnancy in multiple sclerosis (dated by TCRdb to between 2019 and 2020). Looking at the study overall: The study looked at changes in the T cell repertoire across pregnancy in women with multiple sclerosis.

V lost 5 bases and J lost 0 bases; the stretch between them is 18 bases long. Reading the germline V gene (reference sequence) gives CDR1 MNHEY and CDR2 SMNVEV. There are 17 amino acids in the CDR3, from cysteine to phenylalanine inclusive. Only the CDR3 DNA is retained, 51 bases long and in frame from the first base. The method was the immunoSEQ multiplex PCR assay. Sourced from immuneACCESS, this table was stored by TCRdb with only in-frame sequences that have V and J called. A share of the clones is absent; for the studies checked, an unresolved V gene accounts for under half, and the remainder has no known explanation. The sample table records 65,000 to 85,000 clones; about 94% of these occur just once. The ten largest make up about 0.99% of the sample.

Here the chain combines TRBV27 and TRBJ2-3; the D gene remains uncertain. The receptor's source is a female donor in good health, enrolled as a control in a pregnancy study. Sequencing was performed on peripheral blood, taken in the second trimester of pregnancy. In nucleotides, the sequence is TGTGCCAGCAGTCCCTGGGCTCGGCCCCTAAGCACAGATACGCAGTATTTT. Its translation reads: CASSPWARPLSTDTQYF.